This T cell receptor beta chain appears in the sequencing data of a study of low-dose radiotherapy and immunotherapy resistance in tumors. Overall study: Doses of 0.5 Gy per fraction every 2 weeks, totaling 6.5 Gy, went to Cohort 1. Treatment consisted of nivolumab 240 mg every two weeks and ipilimumab 1 mg/kg every six weeks, given intravenously to patients.

Sample time point: before trial treatment. TRAV- and TRBV-specific primers were used for first-strand cDNA, which covered alpha and beta chains. The PCR that amplified TCRs ran for around 20 cycles, relying on a constant-region primer and a V-primer adapter. Via MiXCR, TCRdb re-called the reads, giving one row per CDR3 protein. The table has 85,000 to 100,000 distinct CDR3 sequences, 9.4% seen once; the top ten hold around 0.98%. This clonotype occurred a few times. The germline V gene has CDR1 DFQATT and CDR2 SNEGSKA (reference sequence). CDR3 size: 13 residues. V was shortened by 5 bases and J by 4 bases, with 14 bases between the two germline ends.

The source material was PBMCs, sampled before treatment. This chain uses TRBV20-1 with TRBJ1-1, with D maybe TRBD1 (6 bases). The receptor's source is a male donor with prostate cancer. CDR3 nucleotide sequence: TGCAGTGCTCAACAGACAGGAGGCACTGAAGCTTTCTTT. Protein sequence: CSAQQTGGTEAFF.